Detailed here is one T cell receptor beta chain. The antigen remains unidentified. The data were obtained in a study of shared clonotypes between healthy human individuals. Study details: The people who gave samples were two women and a few men aged 18 to 49. Study-wide results and limits: Only blood was sampled; tissue repertoires likely differ. Measured sharing among donors was expected to vary with sequencing depth.

The CDR3 is 14 amino acids. CDR1 and CDR2 from the germline V gene are MNHEY and SMNVEV (reference sequence). Measured with immunoSEQ multiplex PCR; TCRdb has only the in-frame clones, and not every one. Among fewer than 550,000 clones listed, roughly 85% were seen once. The sequenced material came from PBMCs. The source is a woman aged 40 to 55 in good health. Some clones in this sample may be carry-over from other donors' samples. The chain links TRBV27 to TRBJ2-5; 10 nucleotides match TRBD1. The J call is doubtful: the DNA matches TRBJ2-7 better. The CDR3 sequence: CASREGTGASEQYF. CDR3 bases: TGTGCCAGCAGGGAGGGGACAGGGGCTAGCGAGCAGTACTTC.